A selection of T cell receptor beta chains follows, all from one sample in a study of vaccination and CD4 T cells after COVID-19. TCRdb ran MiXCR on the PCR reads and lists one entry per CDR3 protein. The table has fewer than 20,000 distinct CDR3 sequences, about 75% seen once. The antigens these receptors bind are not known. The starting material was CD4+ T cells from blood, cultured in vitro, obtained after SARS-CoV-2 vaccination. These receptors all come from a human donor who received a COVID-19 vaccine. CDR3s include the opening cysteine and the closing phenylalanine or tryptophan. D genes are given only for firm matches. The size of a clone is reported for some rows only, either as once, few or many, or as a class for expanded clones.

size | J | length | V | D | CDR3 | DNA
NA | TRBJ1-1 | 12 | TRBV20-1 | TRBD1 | CSVTGGYTEAFF | TGCAGCGTTACAGGGGGTTACACTGAAGCTTTCTTT
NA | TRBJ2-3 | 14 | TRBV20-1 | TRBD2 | CSASLAGDTDTQYF | TGCAGTGCGTCACTAGCGGGGGACACAGATACGCAGTATTTT
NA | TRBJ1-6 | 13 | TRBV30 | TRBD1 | CAWSRQGGSPLHF | TGTGCCTGGAGTAGACAGGGTGGCTCACCCCTCCACTTT
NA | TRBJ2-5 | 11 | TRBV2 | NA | CATGVQETQYF | TGTGCCACAGGGGTCCAAGAGACCCAGTACTTC
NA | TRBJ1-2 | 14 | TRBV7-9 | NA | CASSIGTLYYGYTF | TGTGCCAGCAGCATCGGGACACTCTACTATGGCTACACCTTC
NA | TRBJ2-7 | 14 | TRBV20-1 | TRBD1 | CSARPGTADYEQYF | TGCAGTGCTAGACCCGGGACAGCTGACTACGAGCAGTACTTC
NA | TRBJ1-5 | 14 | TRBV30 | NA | CAWSALGGRGPQHF | TGTGCCTGGAGTGCTCTGGGGGGGCGGGGGCCCCAGCATTTT
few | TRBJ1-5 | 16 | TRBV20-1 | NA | CSARDDSRYSNQPQHF | TGCAGTGCTAGAGATGATAGCAGGTATAGCAATCAGCCCCAGCATTTT
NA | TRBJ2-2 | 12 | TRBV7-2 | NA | CASSSLAGELFF | TGTGCCAGCAGCTCCCTGGCCGGGGAGCTGTTTTTT
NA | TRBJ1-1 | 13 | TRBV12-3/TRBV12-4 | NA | CASRGRVTTEAFF | TGTGCCAGCAGAGGGCGGGTGACGACTGAAGCTTTCTTT
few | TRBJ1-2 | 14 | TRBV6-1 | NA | CASSEVGDSDGYTF | TGTGCCAGCAGTGAAGTTGGTGACAGCGATGGCTACACCTTC
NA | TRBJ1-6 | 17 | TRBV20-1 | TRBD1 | CSARNRQGLAYNSPLHF | TGCAGTGCTAGAAATCGACAGGGCCTAGCCTATAATTCACCCCTCCACTTT
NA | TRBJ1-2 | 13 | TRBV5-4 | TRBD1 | CASSFLQGIGYTF | TGTGCCAGCAGCTTTTTACAGGGGATTGGCTACACCTTC
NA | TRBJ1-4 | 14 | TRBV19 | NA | CASRRVSTNEKLFF | TGTGCCAGTAGACGGGTGTCAACTAATGAAAAACTGTTTTTT
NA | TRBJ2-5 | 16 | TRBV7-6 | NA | CASSLESPGRWETQYF | TGTGCCAGCAGCTTAGAAAGTCCGGGACGGTGGGAGACCCAGTACTTC
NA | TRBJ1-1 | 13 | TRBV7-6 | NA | CASSLDRDTEAFF | TGTGCCAGCAGCTTAGACAGGGACACTGAAGCTTTCTTT
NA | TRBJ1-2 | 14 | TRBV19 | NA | CASSGVSFNYGYTF | TGTGCCAGTAGCGGAGTTAGCTTTAACTATGGCTACACCTTC
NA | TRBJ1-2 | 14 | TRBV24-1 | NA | CATSDSGRAGGYTF | TGTGCCACCAGTGATTCAGGCAGGGCTGGTGGCTACACCTTC
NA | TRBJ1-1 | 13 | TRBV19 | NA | CASSAGRRTEAFF | TGTGCCAGTAGCGCAGGGAGGCGCACTGAAGCTTTCTTT
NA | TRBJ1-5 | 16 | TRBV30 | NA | CAWSLGGPGGNQPQHF | TGTGCCTGGTCTCTTGGGGGGCCAGGGGGCAATCAGCCCCAGCATTTT
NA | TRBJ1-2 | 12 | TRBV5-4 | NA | CASSLVRQGYTF | TGCGCCAGCAGCTTGGTTCGCCAAGGCTACACCTTC
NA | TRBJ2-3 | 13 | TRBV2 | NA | CAGRGGGTDTQYF | TGTGCGGGGCGCGGCGGGGGCACAGATACGCAGTATTTT
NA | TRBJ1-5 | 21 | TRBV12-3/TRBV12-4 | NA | CASSARRRGGLISGSNQPQHF | TGTGCCAGCAGTGCCCGCCGCAGGGGTGGCCTTATTTCGGGATCCAATCAGCCCCAGCATTTT
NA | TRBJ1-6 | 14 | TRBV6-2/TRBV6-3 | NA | CASGDPPGASPLHF | TGTGCCAGCGGAGACCCCCCGGGGGCTTCACCCCTCCACTTT
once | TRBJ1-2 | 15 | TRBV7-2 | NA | CASSLALGVNYGYTF | TGTGCCAGCAGCTTGGCTCTGGGAGTTAACTATGGCTACACCTTC
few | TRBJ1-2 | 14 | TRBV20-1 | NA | CSARGPGTGYGYTF | TGCAGTGCTAGAGGTCCGGGAACGGGTTATGGCTACACCTTC
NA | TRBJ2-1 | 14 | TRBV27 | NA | CASSFGLRYNEQFF | TGTGCCAGCAGTTTCGGGCTAAGATACAATGAGCAGTTCTTC
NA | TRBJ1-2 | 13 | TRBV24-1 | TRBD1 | CATSDWTGSGYTF | TGTGCCACCAGTGATTGGACAGGAAGCGGCTACACCTTC
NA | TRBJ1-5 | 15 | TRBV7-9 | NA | CASSSGGGSNQPQHF | TGTGCCAGCAGCTCCGGGGGCGGGAGCAATCAGCCCCAGCATTTT
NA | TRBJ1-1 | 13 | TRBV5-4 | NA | CASSSTRGAEAFF | TGTGCCAGCAGTTCTACTCGCGGGGCTGAAGCTTTCTTT
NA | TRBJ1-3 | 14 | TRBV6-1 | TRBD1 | CASSSGQAGNTIYF | TGTGCCAGCAGCTCCGGACAGGCTGGAAACACCATATATTTT
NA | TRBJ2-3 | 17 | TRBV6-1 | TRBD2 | CASSGYPSGGGTDTQYF | TGTGCCAGCAGTGGCTACCCTAGCGGGGGGGGCACAGATACGCAGTATTTT
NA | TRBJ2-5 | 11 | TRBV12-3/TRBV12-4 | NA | CASGRQETQYF | TGTGCCAGCGGGCGGCAAGAGACCCAGTACTTC
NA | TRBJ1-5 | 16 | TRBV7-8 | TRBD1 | CASSPDRGPGNQPQHF | TGTGCCAGCAGCCCCGACAGGGGGCCCGGGAATCAGCCCCAGCATTTT
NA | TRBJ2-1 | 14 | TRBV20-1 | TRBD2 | CSASETSPYNEQFF | TGCAGTGCTAGTGAGACTAGCCCCTACAATGAGCAGTTCTTC
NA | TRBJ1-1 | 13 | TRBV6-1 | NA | CASGKERNTEAFF | TGTGCCAGCGGAAAGGAGAGGAACACTGAAGCTTTCTTT
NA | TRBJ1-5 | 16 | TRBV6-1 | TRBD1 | CASSEPTGYSNQPQHF | TGTGCCAGCAGTGAGCCGACAGGGTATAGCAATCAGCCCCAGCATTTT
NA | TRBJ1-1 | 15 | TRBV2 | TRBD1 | CASTLLQGAQTEAFF | TGTGCCAGCACCCTCCTACAGGGGGCGCAGACTGAAGCTTTCTTT
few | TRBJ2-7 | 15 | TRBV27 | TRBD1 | CASSVNPGTVYEQYF | TGTGCCAGCAGTGTAAACCCCGGGACAGTCTACGAGCAGTACTTC
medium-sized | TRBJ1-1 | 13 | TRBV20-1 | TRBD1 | CSARRQGRTEAFF | TGCAGTGCTAGGCGACAGGGGAGAACTGAAGCTTTCTTT
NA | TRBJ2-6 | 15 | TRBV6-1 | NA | CASSPQISGANVLTF | TGTGCCAGCAGTCCTCAAATCTCTGGGGCCAACGTCCTGACTTTC
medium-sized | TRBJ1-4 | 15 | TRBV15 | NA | CATSRPLGGSEKLFF | TGTGCCACCAGCAGACCGCTGGGGGGGAGTGAAAAACTGTTTTTT
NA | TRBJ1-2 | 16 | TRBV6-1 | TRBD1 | CASSDTGGGGNYGYTF | TGTGCCAGCAGTGATACAGGGGGAGGGGGTAACTATGGCTACACCTTC
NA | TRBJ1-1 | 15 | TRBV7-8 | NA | CASSLARGGQDEAFF | TGTGCCAGCAGCTTAGCGCGGGGGGGGCAAGATGAAGCTTTCTTT
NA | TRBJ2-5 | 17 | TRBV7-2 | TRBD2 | CASSHPKRGGQRETQYF | TGTGCCAGCAGCCATCCCAAGCGGGGGGGCCAACGGGAGACCCAGTACTTC
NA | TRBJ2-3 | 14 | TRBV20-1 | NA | CSARDFLTTDTQYF | TGCAGTGCTAGAGACTTTCTTACCACAGATACGCAGTATTTT
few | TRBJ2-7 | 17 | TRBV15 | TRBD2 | CATGKGLAGGSPYEQYF | TGTGCCACCGGGAAGGGCCTAGCGGGGGGTTCACCCTACGAGCAGTACTTC
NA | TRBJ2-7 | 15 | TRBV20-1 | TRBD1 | CSAEPPGQLSYEQYF | TGCAGTGCAGAGCCCCCGGGACAGTTATCCTACGAGCAGTACTTC
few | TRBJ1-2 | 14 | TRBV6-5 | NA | CASSYSRDGYGYTF | TGTGCCAGCAGTTACTCCAGGGATGGCTATGGCTACACCTTC
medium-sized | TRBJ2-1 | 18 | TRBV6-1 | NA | CASSPGQGLRGGLNEQFF | TGTGCCAGCAGTCCGGGACAGGGTCTCCGGGGGGGCCTCAATGAGCAGTTCTTC
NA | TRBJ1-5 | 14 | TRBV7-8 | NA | CASDAGRLNQPQHF | TGTGCCAGCGATGCAGGGAGGCTCAATCAGCCCCAGCATTTT
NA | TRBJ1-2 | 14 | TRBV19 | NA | CASSMWGANYGYTF | TGTGCCAGTAGTATGTGGGGTGCTAACTATGGCTACACCTTC
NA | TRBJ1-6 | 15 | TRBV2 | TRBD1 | CASSFDRADNSPLHF | TGTGCCAGCAGCTTCGACAGGGCCGATAATTCACCCCTCCACTTT
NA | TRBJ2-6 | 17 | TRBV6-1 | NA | CASKYGPGRSGANVLTF | TGTGCCAGCAAATACGGCCCGGGACGCTCTGGGGCCAACGTCCTGACTTTC
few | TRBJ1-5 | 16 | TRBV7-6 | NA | CASSLGQRYSNQPQHF | TGTGCCAGCAGCTTAGGACAGAGATATAGCAATCAGCCCCAGCATTTT